This passage covers 19 T cell receptor beta chains from one sample sequenced in a study of OX40 agonist ivuxolimab in advanced cancers. Profiled with immunoSEQ multiplex PCR; TCRdb holds only in-frame clones, not every one. This sample has roughly 26,000 clones, with roughly 89% found just once. The input for sequencing was CD4+ or CD8+ T cells sorted from blood, taken in a trial of the OX40 agonist ivuxolimab. These receptors came from an adult with an advanced solid tumor such as melanoma, head and neck, liver or kidney cancer.

This chain connects TRBV7-9 to TRBJ2-5; no clear D gene. CDR3 size: 12 residues. Germline V gene data show CDR1 as SEHNR and CDR2 as FQNEAQ (reference sequence). V lost 3 bases and J 5 bases, leaving 7 bases between the germline ends. The CDR3 sequence: CASSFGSETQYF. Written as DNA, the CDR3 is TGTGCCAGCAGCTTTGGTTCGGAGACCCAGTACTTC.

Points on this clone: Distinct nucleotide sequences in the sample also encode this CDR3. This chain connects TRBV4-3 to TRBJ2-7; a weak D match, TRBD2 (6 bases). The CDR3 loop spans 15 amino acids. Germline values: CDR1 LGHNA, CDR2 YSLEER. Trimming pared 1 base from V and 3 bases from J, leaving 13 bases between. The CDR3 sequence: CASSQGGRTDYEQYF. The CDR3 bases are TGCGCCAGCAGCCAAGGTGGGAGGACCGACTACGAGCAGTACTTC.

The rearrangement uses TRBV29-1 and TRBJ1-2; D is unclear. Germline lookup yields CDR1 SQVTM and CDR2 ANQGSEA. V was cut by 7 bases and J by 4 bases, with 16 bases left in between. CDR3 size: 13 residues. For the CDR3, the DNA is TGCAGCGCGCGGGCTCGGGAGGCCTATGGCTACACCTTC. Its translation is CSARAREAYGYTF.

V usage is TRBV6-5 and J usage is TRBJ1-1, with TRBD1 as a possible D gene (6 bases). V dropped 0 bases and J dropped 4 bases, with 15 bases sitting between them. There are 16 residues in the CDR3. The V gene's germline CDR1 is MNHEY and CDR2 SVGAGI. The CDR3 sequence is CASSYSIGKGGTEAFF. CDR3 nucleotide sequence: TGTGCCAGCAGTTACTCGATCGGGAAAGGGGGCACTGAAGCTTTCTTT.

This chain uses TRBV11-2 with TRBJ2-3; 8 bases are shared with TRBD1. This CDR3 spans 17 amino acids. Trimming removed 2 bases from V and 2 bases from J; junction bases left unmatched: 9. In germline, CDR1 is SGHAT, CDR2 FQNNGV. CDR3 amino acids: CASSLPRTGIFTDTQYF. In DNA form, the CDR3 reads TGTGCCAGCAGCTTACCGAGGACAGGGATTTTCACAGATACGCAGTATTTT.

The chain is built from TRBV5-1 and TRBJ2-7, with 7 bases aligning to TRBD1. Germline CDR1 and CDR2: SGHRS and YFSETQ. The CDR3 extends over 15 amino acids. V gave up 0 bases and J gave up 3 bases; unmatched junction bases: 6. Written as DNA, the CDR3 is TGCGCCAGCAGCTTGGAGGGGGCGGGTATCTACGAGCAGTACTTC. Translating gives CASSLEGAGIYEQYF.

The chain combines TRBV9 with TRBJ2-1; D is unresolved. V shed 1 base and J shed 4 bases, with 12 bases lying between them. This CDR3 contains 15 residues. The germline V gene has CDR1 SGDLS and CDR2 YYNGEE. CDR3 sequence reads: CASSVMSREYNEQFF. CDR3 nucleotides: TGTGCCAGCAGCGTAATGTCTAGGGAATACAATGAGCAGTTCTTC.

This chain uses TRBV4-1 with TRBJ2-1; 9 nucleotides line up with TRBD1. The CDR3 is 15 amino acids. Germline loops: CDR1 MGHRA, CDR2 YSYEKL. Unmatched junction bases numbered 3, after V lost 3 bases and J lost 3 bases. CDR3 DNA: TGCGCCAGCAGCCAGTCGGACAGGGGCTACAATGAGCAGTTCTTC. This gives the protein CASSQSDRGYNEQFF.

This chain uses TRBV19 with TRBJ2-1; 8 bases are a match to TRBD2. Germline V gene sequence: CDR1 LNHDA, CDR2 SQIVND (reference sequence). The length of the CDR3 is 15 residues. V lost 5 bases, J lost 7 bases, and 10 bases stayed unmatched. In DNA, the CDR3 is TGTGCCAGTAGTCACGGACTAGCCCTGGGGAATGAGCAGTTCTTC. Translation gives CASSHGLALGNEQFF.

The rearrangement uses TRBV25-1 and TRBJ2-6, with D possibly matching TRBD1 (6 bases). This CDR3 has 18 amino acids. Germline V lookup: CDR1 MGHDK, CDR2 SYGVNS. Trimming shortened V by 4 bases and J by 0 bases, and 16 bases separated the two germline ends. The CDR3 DNA sequence: TGTGCCAGCAGTGGGTTGGACAGAACCCTCTCTGGGGCCAACGTCCTGACTTTC. As protein: CASSGLDRTLSGANVLTF. Drawing the rest from reference TRBV25-1 and TRBJ2-6, the complete variable domain is EADIYQTPRYLVIGTGKKITLECSQTMGHDKMYWYQQDPGMELHLIHYSYGVNSTEKGDLSSESTVSRIRTEHFPLTLESARPSHTSQYLCASSGLDRTLSGANVLTFGAGSRLTVL.

The V call is TRBV9, the J call TRBJ1-6; D is possibly TRBD1 (5 bases). The CDR3 totals 16 residues. Germline CDR1 and CDR2: SGDLS and YYNGEE. The V end was cut by 1 base, the J end by 5 bases, with 13 bases between. CDR3 loop: CASSVSPGRDNSPLHF. The DNA of the CDR3 is TGTGCCAGCAGCGTAAGCCCGGGACGGGATAATTCACCCCTCCACTTT.

A single count supports this clone. V is TRBV2 and J is TRBJ1-5, with a possible D match to TRBD1 (6 bases). V was pared by 0 bases and J by 2 bases, with 14 bases between. This CDR3 region has 17 residues. CDR1 is SNHLY and CDR2 is FYNNEI in the germline V gene. The CDR3 nucleotides are TGTGCCAGCAGTGAAGCGGGGGGGCTGATTGGCAATCAGCCCCAGCATTTT. Its protein product is CASSEAGGLIGNQPQHF.

V gene TRBV5-4 combines with J gene TRBJ1-2, with D perhaps matching TRBD1 (5 bases). CDR1 and CDR2 from the germline V gene are SGHNT and YYREEE (reference sequence). V was shortened by 2 bases and J by 8 bases, with 7 bases between the two germline ends. The CDR3 sequence is 11 residues long. In nucleotides, the CDR3 is TGTGCCAGCAGCTTAAGGGGAGGCTACACCTTC. This encodes CASSLRGGYTF.

About this clone itself: An end of the junction does not agree with germline; a read error may underlie this. J is TRBJ2-1 and V is TRBV6-4; D may be TRBD1 (7 bases). The CDR3 length is 16 residues. CDR1 and CDR2 (germline): MRHNA, SNTAGT. The DNA of the CDR3 is TGTGCCAGCAGTTACTCAGGGGGGAATGGGTACAATGAGCAGTTCTTC. Residues: CASSYSGGNGYNEQFF.

The CDR3, as DNA: TGTGCCAGCAGCTTACCAGGGGGGGCGGGATACAATGAGCAGTTCTTC. This sequence encodes CASSLPGGAGYNEQFF. The V call is TRBV5-4, the J call TRBJ2-1, with D perhaps being TRBD1 or TRBD2 (7 bases each). The CDR3 runs 16 residues. Trimming stripped 2 bases from V and 4 bases from J, with 16 bases between. Germline values: CDR1 SGHNT, CDR2 YYREEE (reference sequence).

The rearrangement links TRBV5-1 to TRBJ2-7; TRBD1 is a possible D gene (6 bases). This CDR3 spans 13 amino acids. The V end lost 4 bases, the J end lost 1 base, and 9 bases lay between the germline ends. The V gene's germline CDR1 is SGHRS and CDR2 YFSETQ. The CDR3: CASSRDRSYEQYF. The CDR3 nucleotides read TGCGCCAGCAGCAGAGACAGGTCCTACGAGCAGTACTTC.

This clone was counted once. V and J are TRBV5-4 and TRBJ1-1; 12 bases fit TRBD1. Germline assignment: CDR1 SGHNT and CDR2 YYREEE (reference sequence). The CDR3 runs 16 residues. V lost 3 bases to trimming and J lost 4 bases; unmatched junction nucleotides: 7. CDR3 nucleotides: TGTGCCAGCAGCTCGGGGGACAGGGGGCTGGGCACTGAAGCTTTCTTT. It translates to CASSSGDRGLGTEAFF.

The gene calls are TRBV7-6 and TRBJ2-3, with 14 bases that match TRBD2. The CDR3 has 17 amino acids. CDR1 is SGHVS and CDR2 is FNYEAQ in the germline V gene. J was trimmed by 0 bases and V by 5 bases; bases with no gene match: 4. The DNA of the CDR3 is TGTGCCAGCAGCACGGGACTAGCGGGAGTTAGCACAGATACGCAGTATTTT. Its translation is CASSTGLAGVSTDTQYF.

The V gene is TRBV4-1, the J gene TRBJ2-1; 15 bases are a match to TRBD2. V lost 6 bases and J lost 4; bases outside the gene matches: 7. CDR1 is MGHRA and CDR2 is YSYEKL in the germline V gene. The CDR3 length is 17 residues. The CDR3 loop reads CASSDRTSGGVYNEQFF. Here the CDR3 DNA reads TGCGCCAGCAGTGACAGGACTAGCGGGGGGGTGTACAATGAGCAGTTCTTC.